A single sample is the source of the 27 T cell receptor beta chains below, sequenced in a study of cytomegalovirus exposure and HLA in healthy donors (dated by TCRdb to about 2017). Libraries were made using the immunoSEQ multiplex PCR assay. For the multiplex PCR, a mixture combining 60 forward primers for TCR Vbeta segments and 13 reverse primers for TCR Jbeta segments was used. TCRdb holds this immuneACCESS table with in-frame rearrangements only. Some clones are missing; in checked studies, unresolved V genes explain under half, and the rest has no known cause. Across this sample there are 110,000 or so clones, with roughly two thirds seen only once. Of the sample, about 8.3% is held by the ten largest clones. Sequencing input: PBMCs. These receptors all stem from a young man in good health and CMV-seropositive.

This clone was picked up a small number of times. J is TRBJ1-1 and V is TRBV5-1, with unresolved D. In germline, CDR1 is SGHRS, CDR2 YFSETQ. The CDR3 is 15 amino acids. V lost 0 bases and J lost 6, with 15 bases in between. The CDR3 DNA reads TGCGCCAGCAGCTTGGCTACGGGAGTAACCGCTGAAGCTTTCTTT. Translated, it gives CASSLATGVTAEAFF.

As DNA, the CDR3 is TGTGCCATCAGTGTTCTAGGGAACACTGAAGCTTTCTTT. This translates into CAISVLGNTEAFF. This chain links TRBV10-3 with TRBJ1-1; D is undetermined. V was pared by 4 bases and J by 1 base, with 7 bases between. Germline V lookup: CDR1 ENHRY, CDR2 SYGVKD. The CDR3 is 13 amino acids.

The genes are TRBV5-1 and TRBJ1-1; the match to TRBD1 covers 7 bases. The germline CDR1 and CDR2 sequences are SGHRS and YFSETQ. The CDR3 consists of 16 residues. V was clipped by 4 bases and J by 1 base; unmatched bases: 10. The CDR3 nucleotides read TGCGCCAGCAGCCCACTCAGTCAGGGGGGGAACACTGAAGCTTTCTTT. Protein product: CASSPLSQGGNTEAFF.

The chain is built from TRBV6-1 and TRBJ1-2, with D possibly matching TRBD1 (5 bases). From germline, CDR1 is MNHNS and CDR2 SASEGT. V lost 8 bases to trimming and J lost 4 bases, with 17 bases between them. The CDR3 is 14 amino acids. CDR3: CASWFGGTGYGYTF. The CDR3, as DNA: TGTGCCAGCTGGTTTGGGGGGACGGGCTATGGCTACACCTTC.

The J gene is TRBJ2-7, the V gene TRBV19; D is uncertain. Germline V gives CDR1 LNHDA, CDR2 SQIVND (reference sequence). There are 14 residues in the CDR3. V was trimmed by 8 bases and J by 0 bases, leaving 14 bases between them. CDR3 protein: CASDTHSLSYEQYV. For the CDR3, the DNA is TGTGCCAGTGACACTCACAGTCTCTCCTACGAGCAGTACGTC.

The chain has TRBV30 and TRBJ2-7, with 10 nucleotides matching TRBD1. From germline, CDR1 is GTSNPN and CDR2 SVGIG (reference sequence). Germline trimming cut 2 bases from V and 3 bases from J; bases unmatched to any gene: 4. The CDR3 extends over 14 amino acids. This CDR3 reads CAWSRTGGFYEQYF. DNA for the CDR3: TGTGCCTGGAGTCGGACAGGGGGGTTCTACGAGCAGTACTTC.

V is TRBV10-2 and J is TRBJ1-1, with D perhaps matching TRBD1 (6 bases). Trimming took 0 bases from V and 5 from J, leaving 10 bases between them. The CDR3 extends over 14 amino acids. CDR1 and CDR2 (germline): WSHSY, SAAADI. CDR3 bases: TGCGCCAGCAGTGAGTCAGGGAGGGGGACTGAAGCTTTCTTT. This sequence encodes CASSESGRGTEAFF.

This chain connects TRBV6-4 to TRBJ2-3; D is perhaps TRBD2 (7 bases). Germline V gene sequence: CDR1 MRHNA, CDR2 SNTAGT. Trimming took 10 bases from V and 2 from J, leaving 19 bases between them. This CDR3 contains 15 residues. In DNA, the CDR3 is TGTGCCACGCGGATGGCGGGGGCATCCACAGATACGCAGTATTTT. Translation gives CATRMAGASTDTQYF.

In DNA, the CDR3 is TGTGCCAGCACCCCACGTGTGGGGGCCTCCTATAATTCACCCCTCCACTTT. Its protein is CASTPRVGASYNSPLHF. J is TRBJ1-6 and V is TRBV28; possible D gene TRBD1, 6 bases. Trimming took off 7 bases at V and 0 bases at J, with 16 bases between the two ends. This CDR3 has 17 residues. Germline loops: CDR1 MDHEN, CDR2 SYDVKM.

This rearrangement joins TRBV6-6 to TRBJ1-1; the D is unclear. V was shortened by 6 bases and J by 1 base, with 6 bases between the two germline ends. Germline-derived CDR1 and CDR2 are MNHNY and SVGAGI (reference sequence). CDR3 length: 12 amino acids. DNA for the CDR3: TGTGCCAGCAGCCTCTCGAACACTGAAGCTTTCTTT. Translating it yields CASSLSNTEAFF.

This chain uses TRBV6-5 with TRBJ1-2, with TRBD1 matching 10 bases. Germline CDR1 MNHEY, CDR2 SVGAGI. V was clipped by 2 bases and J by 8 bases; unmatched bases: 2. The length of the CDR3 is 13 residues. The CDR3 loop reads CASSYGQGGGYTF. The CDR3 nucleotides are TGTGCCAGCAGTTACGGACAGGGGGGCGGCTACACCTTC.

The chain recombines TRBV6-6 with TRBJ2-3; D possibly corresponds to TRBD1 (5 bases). CDR1 and CDR2 from the germline V gene are MNHNY and SVGAGI (reference sequence). Trimming shortened V by 7 bases and J by 2 bases, and 7 bases separated the two germline ends. This CDR3 has 12 residues. CDR3 residues: CASMDITDTQYF. CDR3 DNA: TGTGCCAGCATGGACATCACAGATACGCAGTATTTT.

This sequence joins TRBV27 and TRBJ2-4; TRBD2 agrees at 11 bases. From germline, CDR1 is MNHEY and CDR2 SMNVEV (reference sequence). The J segment lost 0 bases and the V segment lost 6 bases, leaving 10 bases of the junction unmatched. The CDR3 consists of 18 residues. CDR3 DNA sequence: TGTGCCAGCAGACCGTCTAGCGGGGGGATTCTAGCCAAAAACATTCAGTACTTC. This codes for CASRPSSGGILAKNIQYF.

This clone was observed a few times. The chain is built from TRBV5-6 and TRBJ2-7, with 7 bases matching TRBD1. Germline lookup yields CDR1 SGHDT and CDR2 YYEEEE. The CDR3 runs 14 residues. The ends lost 5 bases at V and 3 bases at J; junction bases unmatched: 8. The CDR3 spells CASRGQQILYEQYV. The CDR3 DNA sequence: TGTGCCAGCAGGGGACAGCAGATACTCTACGAGCAGTACGTC.

V gene TRBV5-4 combines with J gene TRBJ2-5, with TRBD2 identical over 14 bases. CDR3 length: 19 residues. Trimming took 4 bases from V and 2 from J; bases not matched to a gene: 13. Germline values: CDR1 SGHNT, CDR2 YYREEE (reference sequence). The chain's CDR3 is CASSALGTSGGSPQETQYF. DNA for the CDR3: TGTGCCAGCAGCGCCCTGGGGACTAGCGGGGGCAGTCCTCAAGAGACCCAGTACTTC.

The chain links TRBV11-2 to TRBJ2-3; 9 bases match TRBD1. V lost 5 bases to trimming and J lost 4 bases; unmatched junction nucleotides: 19. CDR3 length: 19 amino acids. From germline, CDR1 is SGHAT and CDR2 FQNNGV. The DNA of the CDR3 is TGTGCCAGCAGCCAAATCTGGACAGGGGATGTTATTAAGCCAGATACGCAGTATTTT. This translates into CASSQIWTGDVIKPDTQYF.

This chain uses TRBV23-1 with TRBJ1-2; 7 bases are shared with TRBD1. TRBV23-1 is an open reading frame whose function is uncertain. V was pared by 2 bases and J by 0 bases, with 9 bases of the junction left unmatched. This CDR3 has 17 amino acids. The CDR3 sequence: CASSQEWDRPTNYGYTF. DNA for the CDR3: TGCGCCAGCAGTCAAGAATGGGACAGACCTACTAACTATGGCTACACCTTC.

The V gene is TRBV11-2, the J gene TRBJ1-2; D might be TRBD1 (6 bases). V lost 0 bases, J lost 8 bases, and 19 bases lay in between. This CDR3 comprises 16 residues. Germline values: CDR1 SGHAT, CDR2 FQNNGV. CDR3 nucleotide sequence: TGTGCCAGCAGCTTAGACGGCAGGTTGGCGGGGGGCGGCTACACCTTC. Its protein product is CASSLDGRLAGGGYTF.

This clone appeared a single time. The rearrangement joins TRBV25-1 to TRBJ2-3; D not resolved. V lost 4 bases to trimming and J lost 6 bases, with 8 bases between them. This CDR3 region has 12 residues. Germline values: CDR1 MGHDK, CDR2 SYGVNS. The CDR3 loop reads CASSVVGDTQYF. CDR3 bases: TGTGCCAGCAGTGTTGTCGGGGATACGCAGTATTTT.

V and J are TRBV7-3 and TRBJ1-6, with D tentatively TRBD1 (6 bases). Germline V gives CDR1 SGHTA, CDR2 FQGTGA. The V gene lost 5 bases and the J gene lost 10 bases, with 15 bases spanning the gap. The length of the CDR3 is 14 residues. The CDR3 loop reads CASSLQGGGSPLHF. In nucleotides, the CDR3 is TGTGCCAGCAGCCTACAGGGTGGCGGGTCACCCCTCCACTTT.

The chain is built from TRBV7-9 and TRBJ2-3, with D unresolved. V lost 0 bases, J lost 4 bases, and 14 bases lay in between. Germline CDR1 SEHNR, CDR2 FQNEAQ (reference sequence). There are 16 residues in the CDR3. The CDR3 region is CASSLAAGISADTQYF. CDR3 nucleotides: TGTGCCAGCAGCTTAGCAGCAGGTATTAGTGCAGATACGCAGTATTTT.

This chain uses TRBV6-7 with TRBJ2-3; 9 bases agree with TRBD1. TRBV6-7 is an open reading frame, and its role is uncertain. CDR3 length: 15 residues. V shed 5 bases and J 0 bases; nucleotides not matched to a gene: 3. The CDR3 sequence is CASSTQGASTDTQYF. Here the CDR3 DNA reads TGTGCCAGCAGTACACAGGGGGCTAGCACAGATACGCAGTATTTT.

The rearrangement uses TRBV9 and TRBJ1-2; tentatively, D is TRBD1 (6 bases). The CDR3 sequence is 14 residues long. Between the trimmed V and J ends, which lost 6 bases and 4 bases, there was a span of 16 bases. The V gene's germline CDR1 is SGDLS and CDR2 YYNGEE. The CDR3 sequence: CASNPSTGTYGYTF. Written as DNA, the CDR3 is TGTGCCAGCAACCCATCGACAGGCACCTATGGCTACACCTTC.

The chain has TRBV5-1 and TRBJ1-4, with 7 bases lining up with TRBD1. The ends lost 0 bases at V and 7 bases at J; junction bases unmatched: 6. The CDR3 has 15 amino acids. Germline V gene data show CDR1 as SGHRS and CDR2 as YFSETQ. CDR3 bases: TGCGCCAGCAGCTTGGGACAGGGATGGGGTGAAAAACTGTTTTTT. It translates to CASSLGQGWGEKLFF.

V and J are TRBV11-2 and TRBJ2-7; 9 bases are shared with TRBD2. Germline values: CDR1 SGHAT, CDR2 FQNNGV. Germline trimming cut 6 bases from V and 6 bases from J; bases unmatched to any gene: 6. The CDR3 is 13 amino acids. The CDR3 protein is CASRSGRGGEQYV. The CDR3 DNA reads TGTGCCAGCAGGAGTGGGCGGGGGGGCGAGCAGTACGTC.

The CDR3 coding sequence is TGTGCCAGCAGCCCGCAACATTTTGAGCAGTTCTTC. It yields the protein CASSPQHFEQFF. This chain connects TRBV7-2 to TRBJ2-1; D remains unclear. This CDR3 is built from 12 residues. Germline loops: CDR1 SGHTA, CDR2 FQGNSA. Trimming shortened V by 5 bases and J by 9 bases, and 11 bases separated the two germline ends.

The V and J genes are TRBV19 and TRBJ1-2, with D possibly TRBD1 on 5 matching bases. V was trimmed by 3 bases and J by 4 bases, leaving 9 bases between them. The CDR3 contains 13 residues. The germline V gene encodes CDR1 LNHDA and CDR2 SQIVND (reference sequence). CDR3 protein: CASSIPGPYGYTF. CDR3 DNA sequence: TGTGCCAGTAGTATCCCAGGGCCCTATGGCTACACCTTC.